Listed below are T cell receptor beta chains from one sample, sequenced in a study of cytomegalovirus exposure and HLA in healthy donors. Here immunoSEQ multiplex PCR was the method, and the copy in TCRdb shows in-frame clones only, minus some. The data contain about 150,000 clones, more than 75% of them singletons. The sequenced sample consisted of PBMCs. The receptors derive from a man aged 25 to 40 in good health and CMV-seronegative. CDR3s include the opening cysteine and the closing phenylalanine or tryptophan. A D gene is named only where the DNA matches it firmly. Where a row states a size, it is once, few, many or the class of an expanded clone; other rows omit it.

j_call	v_call	d_call	clone_size	cdr3_aa	cdr3_nt
TRBJ2-7	TRBV6-5	TRBD2	few	CASRGGTTYEQYF	TGTGCCAGCCGGGGGGGGACTACCTACGAGCAGTACTTC
TRBJ2-1	TRBV25-1	.	.	CASSESYNEQFF	TGTGCCAGCAGTGAATCATACAATGAGCAGTTCTTC
TRBJ2-7	TRBV29-1	.	.	CSAAGQSSYEQYF	TGCAGCGCTGCGGGACAGAGCTCCTACGAGCAGTACTTC
TRBJ1-1	TRBV4-1	.	.	CASSQDQQVYTEAFF	TGCGCCAGCAGCCAAGATCAACAGGTTTACACTGAAGCTTTCTTT
TRBJ1-2	TRBV29-1	.	.	CSVGRTSRYGYTF	TGCAGCGTTGGTAGGACATCCCGCTATGGCTACACCTTC
TRBJ2-7	TRBV7-6	.	.	CASSLGPGQATYEQYF	TGTGCCAGCAGCTTAGGGCCGGGACAAGCGACATACGAGCAGTACTTC
TRBJ1-2	TRBV9	.	.	CASSVFSYGYTF	TGTGCCAGCAGCGTATTTAGCTATGGCTACACCTTC
TRBJ1-2	TRBV30	.	.	CAWSARTTNRGYTF	TGTGCCTGGAGTGCAAGAACAACGAACAGAGGCTACACCTTC
TRBJ1-1	TRBV11-2	.	.	CASSLAGLQTGRAEAFF	TGTGCCAGCAGCTTAGCGGGCCTTCAAACAGGGAGAGCTGAAGCTTTCTTT
TRBJ2-3	TRBV7-2	TRBD2	once	CASSKWTSGADTQYF	TGTGCCAGCAGCAAGTGGACTAGCGGGGCAGATACGCAGTATTTT
TRBJ1-5	TRBV6-5	.	.	CASSYRRGQPQHF	TGTGCCAGCAGTTACCGGAGGGGACAGCCCCAGCATTTT
TRBJ2-1	TRBV19	.	.	CASSISSYNEQFF	TGTGCCAGTAGTATTAGCTCCTACAATGAGCAGTTCTTC
TRBJ2-7	TRBV6-1	TRBD2	.	CASSEFVRLAGDEQYF	TGTGCCAGCAGTGAATTCGTAAGGCTAGCGGGAGACGAGCAGTACTTC
TRBJ2-3	TRBV5-3	TRBD2	.	CALRTSGPPRPDTQYF	TGTGCCTTGCGGACTAGCGGGCCCCCGAGACCAGATACGCAGTATTTT
TRBJ2-7	TRBV7-2	TRBD2	.	CASSLTSVSYEQYF	TGTGCCAGCAGCTTAACTAGCGTCTCCTACGAGCAGTACTTC
TRBJ1-2	TRBV5-6	TRBD1	few	CASSFRDRVNYGYTF	TGTGCCAGCAGCTTCCGGGACAGAGTTAACTATGGCTACACCTTC
TRBJ2-5	TRBV19	TRBD2	once	CASSILAGVGETQYF	TGTGCCAGTAGTATACTAGCGGGAGTTGGAGAGACCCAGTACTTC
TRBJ1-2	TRBV19	.	.	CASSNLRSEGYTF	TGTGCCAGTAGTAACCTTCGGAGTGAGGGCTACACCTTC
TRBJ2-7	TRBV7-2	.	.	CASTIRGSYEQYF	TGTGCCAGCACCATAAGGGGGTCCTACGAGCAGTACTTC
TRBJ2-3	TRBV10-3	.	.	CAISESRRAGDTQYF	TGTGCCATCAGTGAGTCGAGAAGGGCGGGAGATACGCAGTATTTT
TRBJ1-4	TRBV27	.	.	CASSSGGEKLFF	TGTGCCAGCAGTTCGGGAGGGGAAAAACTGTTTTTT
TRBJ1-1	TRBV18	TRBD1	.	CASSLTGGTEAFF	TGTGCCAGCTCACTTACAGGGGGCACTGAAGCTTTCTTT
TRBJ1-1	TRBV30	.	once	CAWKWTLNTEAFF	TGTGCCTGGAAGTGGACTTTGAACACTGAAGCTTTCTTT
TRBJ2-7	TRBV2	TRBD2	.	CATRASGRYEQYF	TGTGCCACCCGGGCTAGCGGGAGGTACGAGCAGTACTTC
TRBJ2-2	TRBV11-3	.	once	CASRRGTGELFF	TGTGCCAGCAGGCGAGGAACCGGGGAGCTGTTTTTT
TRBJ2-1	TRBV19	.	.	CASSIIAYEQFF	TGTGCCAGTAGTATAATAGCGTATGAGCAGTTCTTC
TRBJ2-2	TRBV11-2	TRBD1	.	CASSSRQGTGELFF	TGTGCCAGCAGCTCGCGACAGGGCACCGGGGAGCTGTTTTTT
TRBJ2-2	TRBV6-6	TRBD2	few	CASSTGTSTGELFF	TGTGCCAGCAGTACTGGGACTAGCACCGGGGAGCTGTTTTTT
TRBJ1-2	TRBV28	TRBD1	.	CASSSGDLGQGYGYTF	TGTGCCAGCAGTTCTGGGGACCTGGGACAGGGGTATGGCTACACCTTC
TRBJ2-5	TRBV5-1	TRBD2	once	CASSSGTGEGETQYF	TGCGCCAGCAGCTCGGGAACTGGGGAGGGAGAGACCCAGTACTTC
TRBJ2-7	TRBV6-5	TRBD1	.	CASRGQGIRYEQYF	TGTGCCAGCAGGGGACAGGGGATTCGCTACGAGCAGTACTTC
TRBJ2-7	TRBV7-8	TRBD1	.	CASSYWDRPSYEQYF	TGTGCCAGCAGCTACTGGGACAGGCCCTCCTACGAGCAGTACTTC
TRBJ2-2	TRBV7-9	.	few	CASSLDSGGELFF	TGTGCCAGCAGCTTAGATTCCGGCGGGGAGCTGTTTTTT
TRBJ1-2	TRBV19	TRBD1	.	CASREDRGLLGYTF	TGTGCCAGTAGAGAGGACAGGGGCCTTCTCGGCTACACCTTC
TRBJ2-5	TRBV13	TRBD1	.	CASSFGDRVETQYF	TGTGCCAGCAGCTTCGGCGACAGGGTTGAGACCCAGTACTTC
TRBJ1-2	TRBV30	TRBD1	.	CAWTTGGFGYTF	TGTGCCTGGACAACAGGGGGTTTCGGCTACACCTTC
TRBJ2-2	TRBV9	TRBD1	.	CASSAQQGFAGELFF	TGTGCCAGCAGCGCCCAACAGGGGTTTGCCGGGGAGCTGTTTTTT
TRBJ2-3	TRBV5-6	.	.	CASSWMGGPTDTQYF	TGTGCCAGCAGCTGGATGGGCGGGCCCACAGATACGCAGTATTTT
TRBJ1-1	TRBV6-5	.	.	CASSYYGGSGTEAFF	TGTGCCAGCAGTTATTATGGGGGGTCAGGCACTGAAGCTTTCTTT
TRBJ2-6	TRBV7-2	TRBD2	.	CASSFLAGAGANVLTF	TGTGCCAGCAGCTTTTTAGCGGGCGCTGGGGCCAACGTCCTGACTTTC
TRBJ2-2	TRBV5-6	TRBD1	.	CASSTYPGGLFAGELFF	TGTGCCAGCAGCACCTACCCAGGGGGCCTATTCGCCGGGGAGCTGTTTTTT
TRBJ2-5	TRBV4-1	.	.	CASSHQGSGETQYF	TGCGCCAGCAGCCATCAGGGGAGTGGAGAGACCCAGTACTTC
TRBJ1-2	TRBV19	.	.	CASSLQGSYGYTF	TGTGCCAGTAGTTTGCAGGGCTCCTATGGCTACACCTTC
TRBJ2-7	TRBV11-2	.	.	CASSLASLTYEQYF	TGTGCCAGCAGCTTAGCTAGCTTAACCTACGAGCAGTACTTC
TRBJ1-1	TRBV4-1	TRBD1	few	CASSHITGVRTEAFF	TGCGCCAGCAGCCATATTACAGGGGTGAGGACTGAAGCTTTCTTT
TRBJ2-7	TRBV19	TRBD1	.	CASSVRGQVSYEQYF	TGTGCCAGTAGTGTCCGGGGACAGGTCTCCTACGAGCAGTACTTC
TRBJ2-5	TRBV2	TRBD1	.	CASRRTGAPQETQYF	TGTGCCAGCAGGAGGACAGGGGCCCCCCAAGAGACCCAGTACTTC
TRBJ2-3	TRBV28	.	.	CASSSPIKTSTDTQYF	TGTGCCAGCAGTTCCCCGATCAAAACTAGCACAGATACGCAGTATTTT
TRBJ2-5	TRBV11-2	TRBD1	.	CASSLVTGGMETQYF	TGTGCCAGCAGCTTAGTTACAGGGGGAATGGAGACCCAGTACTTC
TRBJ1-1	TRBV15	.	.	CATSRDLEGSTEAFF	TGTGCCACCAGCAGAGATCTGGAGGGCAGCACTGAAGCTTTCTTT
TRBJ2-7	TRBV14	.	.	CASSQDDSSYEQYF	TGTGCCAGCAGCCAAGACGACAGTTCCTACGAGCAGTACTTC
TRBJ1-4	TRBV20-1	.	few	CSAGDEKLFF	TGCAGTGCAGGGGATGAAAAACTGTTTTTT
TRBJ2-7	TRBV6-1	TRBD1	.	CASSRDRVRVYEQYF	TGTGCCAGCAGTCGGGACAGGGTTCGGGTATACGAGCAGTACTTC
TRBJ2-2	TRBV28	.	few	CASIGGTDTGELFF	TGTGCCAGCATCGGGGGTACCGACACCGGGGAGCTGTTTTTT
TRBJ2-3	TRBV27	TRBD2	.	CASSLTSGPSTDTQYF	TGTGCCAGCAGTCTGACTAGCGGTCCTAGCACAGATACGCAGTATTTT
TRBJ2-7	TRBV7-2	TRBD1	.	CASSAGQGAYEQYF	TGTGCCAGCAGCGCGGGACAGGGGGCCTACGAGCAGTACTTC
TRBJ1-5	TRBV28	.	.	CASSPRFGLAGNQPQHF	TGTGCCAGCAGCCCCCGTTTTGGCCTAGCGGGCAATCAGCCCCAGCATTTT
TRBJ2-7	TRBV5-4	TRBD2	.	CASSSGLAGGNEQYF	TGTGCCAGCAGCTCGGGACTAGCGGGAGGGAACGAGCAGTACTTC
TRBJ2-5	TRBV7-8	TRBD2	.	CASSRITSGQETQYF	TGTGCCAGCAGCCGCATTACTAGCGGCCAAGAGACCCAGTACTTC